A single sample is the source of the 15 T cell receptor beta chains below, sequenced in a study of blood T cell repertoires in COVID-19. Produced via immunoSEQ multiplex PCR; TCRdb's table is partial and in-frame only. The sample holds about 300,000 clones, around 92% seen once. The source material was peripheral blood. The receptors come from a woman aged 30 to 39 with COVID-19, enrolled during active disease.

The chain combines TRBV5-8 with TRBJ1-1; D gene unclear. Trimming shortened V by 0 bases and J by 2 bases, and 11 bases separated the two germline ends. The CDR3 covers 15 residues. Germline values: CDR1 SGHTS, CDR2 YDEGEE. The CDR3 region is CASSLVRAGNTEAFF. CDR3 nucleotides: TGTGCCAGCAGCTTGGTGCGGGCAGGCAACACTGAAGCTTTCTTT.

The CDR3 DNA is TGTGCCAGCAGAGGCACCACTAGCGGGGGCTATGAGCAGTTCTTC. Translation: CASRGTTSGGYEQFF. The rearrangement joins TRBV6-6 to TRBJ2-1; TRBD2 matches at 11 bases. The germline gives CDR1 MNHNY, CDR2 SVGAGI (reference sequence). CDR3 size: 15 residues. Trimming removed 6 bases from V and 8 bases from J; junction bases left unmatched: 9.

The rearrangement links TRBV9 to TRBJ1-4, with 7 bases lining up with TRBD1. The CDR3 totals 14 residues. V was clipped by 3 bases and J by 4 bases; unmatched bases: 3. The V gene's germline CDR1 is SGDLS and CDR2 YYNGEE. The CDR3 DNA reads TGTGCCAGCAGCGAGGGACAGCTTAATGAAAAACTGTTTTTT. It translates to CASSEGQLNEKLFF.

The chain has TRBV14 and TRBJ1-2; D unclear. Germline assignment: CDR1 SGHDN and CDR2 FVKESK. Trimming removed 1 base at V and 8 bases at J, with 11 bases between. The CDR3 spans 13 residues. The CDR3 sequence: CASSQARARGYTF. CDR3 DNA: TGTGCCAGCAGCCAAGCGAGGGCCCGGGGCTACACCTTC. Drawing the rest from reference TRBV14 and TRBJ1-2, the complete variable domain is EAGVTQFPSHSVIEKGQTVTLRCDPISGHDNLYWYRRVMGKEIKFLLHFVKESKQDESGMPNNRFLAERTGGTYSTLKVQPAELEDSGVYFCASSQARARGYTFGSGTRLTVV.

The V and J genes are TRBV29-1 and TRBJ2-5; TRBD2 matches 9 bases. Germline trimming cut 2 bases from V and 2 bases from J; bases unmatched to any gene: 3. CDR1 is SQVTM and CDR2 is ANQGSEA in the germline V gene. This CDR3 spans 14 amino acids. CDR3 amino acids: CSVEPAGGQETQYF. The DNA of the CDR3 is TGCAGCGTTGAACCAGCGGGGGGTCAAGAGACCCAGTACTTC. The variable domain in full, completed from reference TRBV29-1 and TRBJ2-5, reads SAVISQKPSRDICQRGTSLTIQCQVDSQVTMMFWYRQQPGQSLTLIATANQGSEATYESGFVIDKFPISRPNLTFSTLTVSNMSPEDSSIYLCSVEPAGGQETQYFGPGTRLLVL.

The chain carries TRBV11-3 and TRBJ2-3; D is possibly TRBD1 or TRBD2 (5 bases each). Germline V CDR1 and CDR2: SGHNT, YENEEA. This CDR3 contains 16 residues. V lost 5 bases, J lost 2 bases, and 17 bases lay in between. The CDR3 DNA sequence: TGTGCCAGCAGCGTAGGGACGACGGGGAACACAGATACGCAGTATTTT. Its protein product is CASSVGTTGNTDTQYF.

The chain combines TRBV11-2 with TRBJ2-1; 8 positions agree with TRBD2. The CDR3 has 14 residues. With 8 bases clipped from V and 5 bases from J, the junction kept 8 bases outside the gene matches. The germline V gene has CDR1 SGHAT and CDR2 FQNNGV. The CDR3 DNA reads TGTGCCAGCGGCCGGGGGGGCTTGAACAATGAGCAGTTCTTC. Its translation is CASGRGGLNNEQFF.

V usage is TRBV5-1 and J usage is TRBJ1-1, with 8 bases matching TRBD1. This CDR3 contains 16 residues. V shed 0 bases and J 7 bases; nucleotides not matched to a gene: 11. The germline gives CDR1 SGHRS, CDR2 YFSETQ. The CDR3 loop reads CASSLAVFTGGDEAFF. In nucleotides, the CDR3 is TGCGCCAGCAGCTTGGCCGTATTCACAGGGGGAGATGAAGCTTTCTTT.

This clone appeared once. The V call is TRBV2, the J call TRBJ1-6; no clear D. This CDR3 is built from 13 residues. V gave up 7 bases and J gave up 3 bases, with 7 bases separating them. Germline CDR1 SNHLY, CDR2 FYNNEI. In nucleotides, the CDR3 is TGTGCCAGCAATTTCTACTATAATTCACCCCTCCACTTT. The encoded protein is CASNFYYNSPLHF.

V usage is TRBV14 and J usage is TRBJ1-1; D is uncertain. Per the germline V gene, CDR1 is SGHDN and CDR2 is FVKESK. The CDR3 is 14 residues long. Trimming pared 0 bases from V and 0 bases from J, leaving 5 bases between. CDR3 loop: CASSQDQMNTEAFF. In DNA form, the CDR3 reads TGTGCCAGCAGCCAAGATCAGATGAACACTGAAGCTTTCTTT.

The chain joins TRBV5-8 to TRBJ2-2, with D hard to call. Trimming shortened V by 2 bases and J by 2 bases, and 7 bases separated the two germline ends. The CDR3 totals 14 residues. The germline V gene has CDR1 SGHTS and CDR2 YDEGEE. In nucleotides, the CDR3 is TGTGCCAGCAGCTTTTACAGAAACACCGGGGAGCTGTTTTTT. Protein: CASSFYRNTGELFF.

Note on this clone: The same CDR3 also results from other DNA sequences found in this sample. V gene TRBV7-9 combines with J gene TRBJ1-5, with a possible D match to TRBD1 (5 bases). Trimming took off 5 bases at V and 5 bases at J, with 10 bases between the two ends. The CDR3 has 13 amino acids. The V gene's germline CDR1 is SEHNR and CDR2 FQNEAQ (reference sequence). Here the CDR3 DNA reads TGTGCCAGCAGCCTGGGGGGTTATCAGCCCCAGCATTTT. It is translated as CASSLGGYQPQHF.

This chain uses TRBV5-1 with TRBJ2-3, with no clear D. Germline V CDR1 and CDR2: SGHRS, YFSETQ. The CDR3 extends over 14 amino acids. The V end was cut by 0 bases, the J end by 1 base, with 6 bases between. For the CDR3, the DNA is TGCGCCAGCAGCTTGGCCGTTGGCACAGATACGCAGTATTTT. It codes for CASSLAVGTDTQYF.

This chain joins TRBV19 and TRBJ2-1; 10 nucleotides match TRBD2. With V trimmed by 7 bases and J by 1 base, 4 bases remained unmatched. The CDR3 runs 15 residues. The V gene's germline CDR1 is LNHDA and CDR2 SQIVND (reference sequence). Here the CDR3 DNA reads TGTGCCAGTAAGCGGGGGGGTGGTTCCTACAATGAGCAGTTCTTC. Protein sequence: CASKRGGGSYNEQFF.

V is TRBV5-6 and J is TRBJ2-3; 8 bases agree with TRBD1. Germline V lookup: CDR1 SGHDT, CDR2 YYEEEE. With 2 bases clipped from V and 5 bases from J, the junction kept 7 bases outside the gene matches. The CDR3 contains 15 residues. CDR3 loop: CASSFPRRGQDTQYF. CDR3 nucleotides: TGTGCCAGCAGCTTTCCACGCAGGGGGCAAGATACGCAGTATTTT.